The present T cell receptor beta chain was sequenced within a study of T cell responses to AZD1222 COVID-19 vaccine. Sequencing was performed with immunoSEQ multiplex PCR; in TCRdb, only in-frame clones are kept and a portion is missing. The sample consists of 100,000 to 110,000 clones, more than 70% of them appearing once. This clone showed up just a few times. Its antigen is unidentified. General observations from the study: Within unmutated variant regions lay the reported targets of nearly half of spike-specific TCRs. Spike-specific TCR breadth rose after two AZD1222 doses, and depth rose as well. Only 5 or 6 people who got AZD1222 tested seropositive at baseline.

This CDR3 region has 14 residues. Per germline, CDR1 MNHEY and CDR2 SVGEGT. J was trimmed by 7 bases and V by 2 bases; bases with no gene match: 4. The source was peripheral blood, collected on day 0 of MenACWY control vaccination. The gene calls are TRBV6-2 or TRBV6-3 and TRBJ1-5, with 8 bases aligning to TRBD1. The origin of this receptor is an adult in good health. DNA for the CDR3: TGTGCCAGCAGTTACCAGGGGGCTAGCCAGCCCCAGCATTTT. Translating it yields CASSYQGASQPQHF.